This TCR beta chain was documented in a study of molecular identifiers for immune sequencing clone quantification. Study details: Within a replicate experiment, RNA obtained from either around 20,000 or 100,000 naive CD8 cells was divided into five aliquots, and four of those aliquots were then sequenced.

With 2 bases removed from V and 0 bases from J, the gap between germline ends came to 7 bases. Germline V CDR1 and CDR2: MNHEY, SVGEGT. CDR3 length equals 14 residues. Findings of the study overall: The sizes of highly expanded clones could be underestimated when identical TCR molecules share a barcode. More than 98% of effector molecules, versus under 1% of naive-cell molecules, belonged to clones above 20 RNA copies.

Previously published methods and listed TCR primers were used for the bulk TCR libraries. MiXCR, applied by TCRdb to the PCR reads, yields one record per CDR3 protein. The sample has under 600,000 distinct CDR3 sequences; 20% to 25% are singletons. The table lists this clonotype with many counts. Its antigen is unknown. This rearrangement joins TRBV6-2 or TRBV6-3 to TRBJ1-1; D unclear. Material for sequencing was naive CD8+ T cells from blood, with Jurkat cell RNA spiked in. Subset described: FACS-sorted CD8+CD4-CCR7+CD45RA+ naive T cells. This TCR was recovered from a human donor in good health. Some libraries in this study had Jurkat cell RNA spiked in. The CDR3 spells CASSYAGLNTEAFF. The DNA for the CDR3 is TGTGCCAGCAGTTACGCAGGCTTGAACACTGAAGCTTTCTTT.